The present T cell receptor (beta chain) was sequenced within a study of cytomegalovirus exposure and HLA in healthy donors (dated by TCRdb to 2016 to 2017). For the study in its entirety: An earlier analysis of some 550 of the donors reported more than 250 Gb of sequence data and 100 million to 140 million unique TCR beta sequences from approximately 180 million T cells. To predict cytomegalovirus infection status, the study combined high-throughput TCR immunosequencing, statistical association of individual TCRs with disease status, and machine learning. In addition to the first cohort of 666 subjects, a separate validation cohort of over 90 different subjects was used. The T cell repertoires of 666 subjects were profiled by immunosequencing and related to cytomegalovirus serostatus. Among the roughly 410 genotyped donors, about 83% belonged to the genetic ancestry cluster associated with self-reported Caucasian donors. Roughly five DR-DQ haplotypes were treated as single units for association and clustering because of strong linkage in the cohort. Class I and class II HLA loci were covered by the typing at four-digit resolution. On average, approximately 250,000 unique TCR beta nucleotide sequences were sequenced per donor among more than 350 genotyped donors of the cohort, with around 19% of those sequences being non-productive. A later analysis re-examined previously published TCR beta repertoires from more than 600 donors and added high-resolution HLA genotyping to investigate patterns of TCR occurrence. An earlier analysis of approximately 580 of the donors used high-throughput TCR beta sequencing to judge whether each TCR beta V gene segment behaved as functional or pseudogenic. In a later genetic analysis, genome-wide SNP genotypes for about three fifths of the 666 donors were used, and that subset was treated as a discovery cohort. Every repertoire in the discovery cohort had been generated on one and the same sequencing platform. The aim of the study was to test whether cataloging public T cell receptors could identify signatures of past pathogen exposure. The later analysis used no new phenotypic data to find candidate immune exposures, relying instead on TCR beta sequences and their occurrence across donors. Typing coverage varied by locus: roughly 620-640 donors for A, B, C, DRB1 and DQB1; roughly 500 for DQA1; around 570 for DPA1; 450 to 480 for DPB1. An early release covering about 600 HLA-typed donors comprised about 290 gigabases of sequencing data and approximately 80 million unique TCR sequences. Alongside the repertoire data, information on donor age, sex, ethnicity and CMV serostatus was compiled.

About this clone itself: The specificity of this receptor is unknown. Per-base quality was not reported, and no clone a single base away is much larger than it.

Study-wide conclusions, independent of this receptor: The classifier was reported to diagnose cytomegalovirus status with high specificity and sensitivity in both the original cohort and the validation cohort. A cluster of highly shared sequence variants was judged likely to be a technical artifact of the sequencing pipeline. The 87-base-pair reads could not distinguish some IMGT-functional V segments, including TRBV6-2 and TRBV6-3, so those segments were excluded. It was suggested by the authors that the approach could potentially be generalized to other disease states and immunological phenotypes. Strong co-occurrence of HLA alleles, especially DR and DQ, made assigning TCR associations to individual alleles difficult. In a later analysis, TCR association rates were found to vary across HLA loci, with the most associated TCRs seen for DRB1 alleles and the fewest for HLA-C alleles. Most TCR sequences were observed very rarely across donors, whereas some public TCRs were present in many individuals. Because HLA typing was missing for some donors at each locus, association tests included only the typed subset. A later analysis reported that several top co-occurrence clusters appeared linked to parvovirus B19, influenza, CMV and Epstein-Barr virus. Sequencing depth was assumed to be roughly uniform across donors in the presence/absence analyses, though that assumption may not hold. In a later genetic analysis, a missense DCLRE1C variant was associated with V-gene and J-gene trimming of TCR beta chains, and the association was replicated in an independent cohort. In an earlier analysis of fewer than 700 of the donors, most TCR beta V segments appeared in productive rearrangements about 90% or about 30% of the time, broadly matching IMGT annotations. A later analysis associated 15,000 to 20,000 TCR beta sequences with specific HLA alleles at a false discovery rate of 0.05. A later analysis found that most CMV-associated TCR beta chains appeared HLA-restricted, with HLA associations seemingly driven largely by CMV exposure. Correlated functional status among segregating V segments might reflect linkage disequilibrium, but an unknown experimental factor could not be ruled out. The cohort was sequenced for TCR beta chains only, and without alpha or paired-chain data the features that could be detected were limited. In vitro tests confirmed that three of the cytomegalovirus-associated TCR beta chains recognize cytomegalovirus antigens. A further reported finding was that TCR beta sequences accurately predicted the HLA-A and HLA-B alleles for most subjects in the first cohort. Compared with equally common non-associated chains, HLA-associated TCR beta chains in a later analysis were more clonally expanded and had lower generation probabilities. The study listed 150 to 200 TCR beta chains as associated with cytomegalovirus. About 15 rarely observed V segments, including chromosome 9 orphons, were excluded from the earlier analysis of several hundred of the donors because counts were too low. For the cohort, immune exposure information was limited to CMV serostatus. Compared with the roughly 710-donor mean, donors in an Asian-associated ancestry cluster had fewer N-insertions in productive TCRs, according to a later genetic analysis.

Including the terminal cysteine and phenylalanine, the CDR3 comprises 15 residues. This entry keeps only the CDR3 DNA: 45 bases, framed from base 1. The germline V end is reduced by 3 bases and the J end by 3 bases; junction bases left unmatched: 8. The germline V gene encodes CDR1 MGHRA and CDR2 YSYEKL. The cohort was made up of around 720 healthy bone marrow donors. All cohort members were sampled while nominally healthy, although unrecorded immune exposures were likely present. The donor tested CMV seronegative, placing the donor among the 350 or so seronegative members of the cohort. A peripheral blood sample was collected from each donor, and TCR beta sequencing was performed on peripheral blood mononuclear cells. The Qiagen DNeasy Blood Extraction Kit was used to extract genomic DNA from the blood cell samples. The library was made by the immunoSEQ multiplex PCR assay. The multiplex PCR relied on a mix of 60 forward primers for TCR Vbeta segments and 13 reverse primers for TCR Jbeta segments. The CDR3 region of rearranged TCR beta genes was amplified from genomic DNA with a multiplex PCR assay. Amplified TCR beta libraries were sequenced as 87-base-pair reads on the Illumina HiSeq System. From the authors' description of their analysis: Across the 670 or so repertoires, a later analysis counted approximately 75 million unique TCR beta chains, some 11 million of which were shared by at least two donors. A nearest-neighbor algorithm error-corrected the raw reads and collapsed the reads into unique sequences, merging closely related sequences to remove PCR and sequencing errors. V, D and J gene segments were assigned by aligning CDR3 sequences to IMGT reference sequences. For a sequence to be retained, a match of at least six nucleotides was required to both a V gene segment and a J gene segment. A rearrangement was called productive if the CDR3 had no stop codons and remained in frame with V and J, and every other rearrangement was called non-productive. CDR3 was defined according to IMGT convention as the region running from the second conserved V-encoded cysteine to the conserved J-encoded phenylalanine. The earlier analysis of 587 of the donors excluded any sequence lacking an unambiguous match to a single V gene segment. In an earlier analysis of more than 500 of the donors, a V segment was called functional when productive rearrangements were above 56.7%, and segregating when the standard deviation between donors exceeded 5%. A statistical classification framework was developed to diagnose cytomegalovirus status using the catalog of TCR beta chain sequences. V and J gene assignment, in a later analysis, came from comparing TCR nucleotide sequences with IMGT/GENE-DB human TR gene sequences. A later analysis assigned CDR3 sequences and most-parsimonious VDJ recombination scenarios with the TCRdist pipeline. In a later analysis, each TCR beta chain was defined by its CDR3 amino acid sequence together with its V-gene family, and reads lacking a unique V-gene family were excluded. In a later analysis, 500 to 700 highly shared, low-generation-probability nucleotide sequences were removed to address suspected cross-contamination and a sequencing artifact. A later analysis calculated a clonal expansion index for each public chain from normalized within-repertoire ranks of inferred template counts. Generation probabilities in a later analysis came from a VDJ recombination model fitted to out-of-frame rearrangements, and those results were checked against IGoR. In a later analysis, hypergeometric tests were used to score TCR-TCR, TCR-HLA and TCR-CMV co-occurrence, with a repertoire-size bias correction applied to TCR pairs. False discovery rates were estimated in a later analysis by permuting HLA or CMV assignments 20 times. In a later analysis, co-occurring TCRs were grouped using DBSCAN, with TCRdist sequence similarity added in when clustering inside HLA-allele-positive subsets. Repertoires with fewer than 30,000 or more than 120,000 public chains, plus five repertoires with anomalous nucleotide sharing, were excluded from co-occurrence clustering. The clones in this table, taken by TCRdb from immuneACCESS, are in-frame only. Not every clone is retained; where verified, under half of the shortfall comes from an unresolved V gene, and the cause of the rest is unknown. The V and J calls and clone size are taken from that table; D and trimming were inferred from the DNA. For this sample there are tens of thousands of clones; roughly four fifths appear just once. Together, the top ten hold approximately 5.8% of the sample.

Sequenced material: PBMCs. The source is a man aged 45-60 years in good health and CMV-seronegative. In this chain, TRBV4-1 is recombined with TRBJ2-7, and 7 junction bases match TRBD1. The DNA reads TGCGCCAGCAGCCAGGGAATGGGACAGATCTACGAGCAGTACTTC. Translated, this gives CASSQGMGQIYEQYF.